This T cell receptor beta chain derives from a study of post-analysis software for immune sequencing data. At the level of the study: The patients showed relapsing-remitting, secondary progressive and progressive-relapsing multiple sclerosis courses. Study conclusions and caveats: Controls showed lower frequencies than patients for 4 or 5 TRBV segments, and TRBV5-6, TRBV5-1 and TRBV20-1 were among these. Samples made in the same batch grouped tightly together by F measure.

The CDR3 sequence is 17 residues long. Worth noting for this clonotype: What it binds is not known.

Unique molecular identifiers were present in the TCR beta cDNA libraries. TCRdb ran MiXCR on the PCR reads and lists one entry per CDR3 protein. The data hold fewer than 600,000 distinct CDR3 sequences, with under 55% observed a single time. The J gene is TRBJ1-4, the V gene TRBV21-1; the table assigns TRBD1, which was not confirmed against the DNA. TRBV21-1 is termed a pseudogene. Specimen: blood. This sequence was found in a girl between 10 and 17 years old with multiple sclerosis. CDR3 protein: CASSNGPLGGRNEKLFF. The CDR3 DNA sequence: TGTGCCAGCAGCAACGGCCCGTTGGGGGGGCGGAATGAAAAACTGTTTTTT.